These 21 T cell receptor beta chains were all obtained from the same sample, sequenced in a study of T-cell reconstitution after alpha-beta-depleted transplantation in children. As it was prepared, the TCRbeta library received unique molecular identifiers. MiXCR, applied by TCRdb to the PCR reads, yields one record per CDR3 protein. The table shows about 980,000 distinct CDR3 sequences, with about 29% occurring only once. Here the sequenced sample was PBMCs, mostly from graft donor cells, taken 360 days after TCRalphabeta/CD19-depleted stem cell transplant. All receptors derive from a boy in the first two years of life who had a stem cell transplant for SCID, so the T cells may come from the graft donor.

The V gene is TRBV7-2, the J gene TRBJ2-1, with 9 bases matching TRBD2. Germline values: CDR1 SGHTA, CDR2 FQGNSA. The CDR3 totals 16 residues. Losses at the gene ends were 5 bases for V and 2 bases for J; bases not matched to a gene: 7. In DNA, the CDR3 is TGTGCCAGCAGCGTGACCGGGACTAGCCCCTACAATGAGCAGTTCTTC. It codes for CASSVTGTSPYNEQFF.

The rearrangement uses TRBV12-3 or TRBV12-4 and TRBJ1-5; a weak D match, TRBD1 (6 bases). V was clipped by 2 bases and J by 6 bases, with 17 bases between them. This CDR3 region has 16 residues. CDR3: CASSLKGEQGRQPQHF. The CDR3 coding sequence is TGTGCCAGCAGTTTAAAAGGGGAACAGGGACGTCAGCCCCAGCATTTT.

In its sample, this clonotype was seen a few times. CDR3 nucleotide sequence: TGCAGCGTTGCACTCGGACAGGGGACCTCCTACGAGCAGTACTTC. Protein: CSVALGQGTSYEQYF. The chain uses TRBV29-1 and TRBJ2-7; 9 bases match TRBD1. The CDR3 is 15 residues long. Losses at the gene ends were 4 bases for V and 0 bases for J; bases not matched to a gene: 7. The germline CDR1 and CDR2 sequences are SQVTM and ANQGSEA.

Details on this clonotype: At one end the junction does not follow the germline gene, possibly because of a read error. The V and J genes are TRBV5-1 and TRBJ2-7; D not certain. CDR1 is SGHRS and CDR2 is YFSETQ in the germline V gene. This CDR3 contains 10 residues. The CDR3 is CATPQALWDF. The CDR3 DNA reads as TGCGCCACACCCCAGGCGCTGTGGGACTTC.

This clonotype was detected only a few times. The CDR3 DNA reads as TGCAGTGCTAGAGATTTCAGACAGGGGGATCAGCCCCAGCATTTT. Protein product: CSARDFRQGDQPQHF. The chain carries TRBV20-1 and TRBJ1-5, with 9 nucleotides matching TRBD1. The ends lost 0 bases at V and 5 bases at J; junction bases unmatched: 5. CDR3 size: 15 residues. The germline V gene encodes CDR1 DFQATT and CDR2 SNEGSKA (reference sequence).

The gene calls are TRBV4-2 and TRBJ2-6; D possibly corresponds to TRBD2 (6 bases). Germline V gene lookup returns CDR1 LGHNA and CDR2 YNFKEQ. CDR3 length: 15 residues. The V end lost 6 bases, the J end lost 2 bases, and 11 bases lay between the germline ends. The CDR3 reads CASSHAGTGANVLTF. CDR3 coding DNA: TGTGCCAGCAGTCACGCGGGGACTGGGGCCAACGTCCTGACTTTC.

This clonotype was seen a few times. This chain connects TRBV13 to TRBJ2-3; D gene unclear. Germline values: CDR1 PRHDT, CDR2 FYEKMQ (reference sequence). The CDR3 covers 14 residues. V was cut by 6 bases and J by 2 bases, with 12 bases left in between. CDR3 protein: CASRRLENTDTQYF. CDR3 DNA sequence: TGTGCCAGCAGACGACTGGAGAACACAGATACGCAGTATTTT.

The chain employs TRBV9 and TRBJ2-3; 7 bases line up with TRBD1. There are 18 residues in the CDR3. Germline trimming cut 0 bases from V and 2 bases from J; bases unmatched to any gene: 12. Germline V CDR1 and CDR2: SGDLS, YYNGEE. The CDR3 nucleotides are TGTGCCAGCAGCGTAGAGGTATCGGGGACAGAAATCACAGATACGCAGTATTTT. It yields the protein CASSVEVSGTEITDTQYF.

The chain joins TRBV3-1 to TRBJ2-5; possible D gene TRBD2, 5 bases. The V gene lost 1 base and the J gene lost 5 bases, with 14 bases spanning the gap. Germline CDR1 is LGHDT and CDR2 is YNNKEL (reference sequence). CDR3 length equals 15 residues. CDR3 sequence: CASSQGLAPPETQYF. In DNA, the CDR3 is TGTGCCAGCAGCCAAGGGCTAGCCCCCCCGGAGACCCAGTACTTC.

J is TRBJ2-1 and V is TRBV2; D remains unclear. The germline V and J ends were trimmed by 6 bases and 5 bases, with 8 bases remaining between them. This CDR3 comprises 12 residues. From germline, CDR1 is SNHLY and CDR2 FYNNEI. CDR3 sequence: CASRAGNNEQFF. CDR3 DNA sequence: TGTGCCAGCAGGGCAGGAAACAATGAGCAGTTCTTC.

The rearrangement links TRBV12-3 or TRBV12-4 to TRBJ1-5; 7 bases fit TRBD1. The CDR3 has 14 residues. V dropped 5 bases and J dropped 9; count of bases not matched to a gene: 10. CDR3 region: CASSGDRSPGPQHF. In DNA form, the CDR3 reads TGTGCCAGCAGTGGGGACAGATCTCCCGGGCCCCAGCATTTT.

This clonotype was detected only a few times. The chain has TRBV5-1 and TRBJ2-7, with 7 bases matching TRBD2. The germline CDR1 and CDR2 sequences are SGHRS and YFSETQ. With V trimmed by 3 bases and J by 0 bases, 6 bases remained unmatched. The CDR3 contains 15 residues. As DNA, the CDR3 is TGCGCCAGCAGCTACGACTGGGGGGGCTCCTACGAGCAGTACTTC. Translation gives CASSYDWGGSYEQYF.

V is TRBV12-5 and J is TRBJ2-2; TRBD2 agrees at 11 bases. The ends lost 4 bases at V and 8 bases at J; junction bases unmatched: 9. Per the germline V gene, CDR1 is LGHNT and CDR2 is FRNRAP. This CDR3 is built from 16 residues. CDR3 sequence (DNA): TGTGCTAGTGGTTCCTCAAGGACTAGCGGGTCGGGGGAGCTGTTTTTT. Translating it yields CASGSSRTSGSGELFF.

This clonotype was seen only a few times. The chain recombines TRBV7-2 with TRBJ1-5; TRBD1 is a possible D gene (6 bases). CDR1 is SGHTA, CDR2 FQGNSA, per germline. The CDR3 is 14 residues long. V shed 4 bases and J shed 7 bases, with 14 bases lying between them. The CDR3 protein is CASSWGQVGQPQHF. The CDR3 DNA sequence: TGTGCCAGCAGCTGGGGACAAGTCGGGCAGCCCCAGCATTTT.

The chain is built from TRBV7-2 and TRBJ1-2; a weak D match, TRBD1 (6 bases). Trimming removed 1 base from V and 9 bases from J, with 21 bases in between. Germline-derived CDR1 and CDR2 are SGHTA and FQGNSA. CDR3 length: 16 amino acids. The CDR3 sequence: CASSLEGTGQLLSYTF. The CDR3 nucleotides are TGTGCCAGCAGCTTAGAAGGGACCGGACAGCTCTTGAGCTACACCTTC.

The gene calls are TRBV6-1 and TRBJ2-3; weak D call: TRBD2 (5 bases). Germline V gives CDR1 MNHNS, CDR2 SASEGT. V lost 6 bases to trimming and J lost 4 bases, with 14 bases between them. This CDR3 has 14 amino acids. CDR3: CASSRGSVPDTQYF. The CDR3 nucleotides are TGTGCCAGCAGCCGCGGGTCGGTGCCAGATACGCAGTATTTT.

CDR3 residues: CSARRLGYTDTQYF. The CDR3 DNA is TGCAGTGCTAGGAGGCTAGGGTACACAGATACGCAGTATTTT. The chain employs TRBV20-1 and TRBJ2-3; unclear D gene. Trimming took 3 bases from V and 2 from J, leaving 12 bases between them. Germline lookup yields CDR1 DFQATT and CDR2 SNEGSKA (reference sequence). The CDR3 consists of 14 residues.

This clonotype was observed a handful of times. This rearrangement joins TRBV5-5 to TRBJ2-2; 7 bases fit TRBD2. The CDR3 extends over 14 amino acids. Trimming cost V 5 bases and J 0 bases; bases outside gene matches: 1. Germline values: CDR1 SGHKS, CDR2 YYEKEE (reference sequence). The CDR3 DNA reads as TGTGCCAGCAGAGCGGGGCCGAACACCGGGGAGCTGTTTTTT. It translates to CASRAGPNTGELFF. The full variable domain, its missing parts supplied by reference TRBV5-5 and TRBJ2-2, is DAGVTQSPTHLIKTRGQQVTLRCSPISGHKSVSWYQQVLGQGPQFIFQYYEKEERGRGNFPDRFSARQFPNYSSELNVNALLLGDSALYLCASRAGPNTGELFFGEGSRLTVL.

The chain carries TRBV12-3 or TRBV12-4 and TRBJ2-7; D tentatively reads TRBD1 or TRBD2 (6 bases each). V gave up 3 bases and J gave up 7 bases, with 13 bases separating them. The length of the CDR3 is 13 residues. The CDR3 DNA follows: TGTGCCAGCAGTTTTGGGGGGCTGAGGGAGCAGTACTTC. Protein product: CASSFGGLREQYF.

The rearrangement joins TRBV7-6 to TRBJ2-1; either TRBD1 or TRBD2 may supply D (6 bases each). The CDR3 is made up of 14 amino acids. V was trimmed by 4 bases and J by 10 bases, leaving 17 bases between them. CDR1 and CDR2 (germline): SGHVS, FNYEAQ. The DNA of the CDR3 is TGTGCCAGCAGCTGGGGGACGGGGGACATGGAGCAGTTCTTC. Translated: CASSWGTGDMEQFF.

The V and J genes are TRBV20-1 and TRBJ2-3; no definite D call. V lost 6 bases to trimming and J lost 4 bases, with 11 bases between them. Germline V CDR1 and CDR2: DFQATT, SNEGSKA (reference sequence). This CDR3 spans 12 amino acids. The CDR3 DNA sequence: TGCAGTGCCCCCGTAGGGCCAGATACGCAGTATTTT. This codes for CSAPVGPDTQYF.